Listed below are T cell receptor beta chains from one sample, sequenced in a study of control samples from healthy donors and cancer patients. Repertoires were generated with immunoSEQ multiplex PCR, while TCRdb's copy carries only in-frame clones and drops some. The table lists approximately 140,000 clones, about 88% of them singletons, with 8.5% to 9.5% in the top ten. Sequenced input: blood. Every receptor here comes from a woman under 40 in good health. CDR3s include the opening cysteine and the closing phenylalanine or tryptophan. A D gene is named only where the DNA matches it firmly. Size values are once, few and many counts, or a class for expanded clones, and some rows have none.

v_gene	abundance	j_gene	len	d_gene	CDR3nt	CDR3aa
TRBV6-1	few	TRBJ1-2	13	.	TGTGCCAGCAGTGAAGCGGGTCAATATGGCTACACCTTC	CASSEAGQYGYTF
TRBV18	.	TRBJ2-1	15	TRBD2	TGTGCCAGCTCAGGTCTAGCGGGAGGTCACAATGAGCAGTTCTTC	CASSGLAGGHNEQFF
TRBV10-3	.	TRBJ2-7	16	.	TGTGCCATCAGTGAGTCTGCCCGGCGAGGGGACCACGAGCAGTACTTC	CAISESARRGDHEQYF
TRBV9	.	TRBJ2-7	16	TRBD1	TGTGCCAGCAGCGCCAATCCGGGACAGGGGACCTACGAGCAGTACTTC	CASSANPGQGTYEQYF
TRBV5-6	.	TRBJ1-2	13	.	TGTGCCAGCAGCGTAGTTCATCGCCATGGCTACACCTTC	CASSVVHRHGYTF
TRBV9	.	TRBJ2-7	15	TRBD2	TGTGCCAGCAGCGTGCTAGCGGGAGCCTCCTACGAGCAGTACTTC	CASSVLAGASYEQYF
TRBV19	.	TRBJ2-7	16	TRBD1	TGTGCCAGTAGTATAGATCAAGGGACAGGGATATACGAGCAGTACTTC	CASSIDQGTGIYEQYF
TRBV3-1/TRBV3-2	.	TRBJ1-6	14	TRBD1	TGTGCCAGCAGCCCGGGACAGGGGAATTCACCCCTCCACTTT	CASSPGQGNSPLHF
TRBV18	.	TRBJ2-1	14	.	TGTGCCAGCTCACCACCGTATGGGGGCGATGAGCAGTTCTTC	CASSPPYGGDEQFF
TRBV18	.	TRBJ1-1	19	.	TGTGCCAGCTCCTTATTCCCCCTACAGGGTAGGGTCGTGAACACTGAAGCTTTCTTT	CASSLFPLQGRVVNTEAFF
TRBV19	once	TRBJ1-5	14	.	TGTGCCAACCCGGGAGCCAGGAGCAATCAGCCCCAGCATTTT	CANPGARSNQPQHF
TRBV5-1	.	TRBJ2-5	17	TRBD2	TGCGCCAGCAGCGACTGGGTGACTAGCGGGAGCCAAGAGACCCAGTACTTC	CASSDWVTSGSQETQYF
TRBV6-5	.	TRBJ1-1	14	.	TGTGCCAGCAGTTACTTAGGGTCGGACACTGAAGCTTTCTTT	CASSYLGSDTEAFF
TRBV5-4	.	TRBJ1-2	15	.	TGTGCCAGCAGCTTGGGGGCAGGGAGGATCTATGGCTACACCTTC	CASSLGAGRIYGYTF
TRBV30	once	TRBJ2-5	14	TRBD2	TGTGCCCGGACCGGGACTACCTCTAAAGAGACCCAGTACTTC	CARTGTTSKETQYF
TRBV12-3/TRBV12-4	.	TRBJ1-1	13	.	TGTGCCAGCAGTCGAGGACCAGGAATTGAAGCTTTCTTT	CASSRGPGIEAFF
TRBV29-1	.	TRBJ2-4	17	TRBD1	TGCAGCGTTGAGGAGGTAGGGACAGGGGTGACCAAAAACATTCAGTACTTC	CSVEEVGTGVTKNIQYF
TRBV4-2	.	TRBJ1-5	17	TRBD1	TGTGCCAGCAGCCAAGAAGGGACAGGGGATAGCAATCAGCCCCAGCATTTT	CASSQEGTGDSNQPQHF
TRBV5-4	.	TRBJ1-4	15	.	TGTGCCAGCAGCGGAACCGGGACAACCAATGAAAAACTGTTTTTT	CASSGTGTTNEKLFF
TRBV11-3	.	TRBJ2-3	16	.	TGTGCCAGCAGCTCTCGGACTGCTCTTGGAGCAGATACGCAGTATTTT	CASSSRTALGADTQYF
TRBV12-3/TRBV12-4	.	TRBJ2-2	13	TRBD2	TGTGCCAGCTCTCGCGGGAGTACCGGGGAGCTGTTTTTT	CASSRGSTGELFF